The rows below give T cell receptor beta chains drawn from one sample of a study of blood T cells in healthy people across ages. MiXCR, applied by TCRdb to the 5' RACE reads, yields one record per CDR3 protein. The sample carries 800,000 to 1,000,000 distinct CDR3 sequences, roughly 50% recorded once. Material for sequencing was blood. The receptors derive from a man younger than 40 in good health. CDR3s include the opening cysteine and the closing phenylalanine or tryptophan. A D gene is named only where the DNA matches it firmly. The size field is filled for only some rows; it gives once, few, many or a size class.

J: TRBJ2-3
size: many
V: TRBV4-1
D: TRBD1
DNA: TGCGCCAGCAGCCAGAGGCAGGGGGGCACAGATACGCAGTATTTT
CDR3: CASSQRQGGTDTQYF

J: TRBJ2-5
size: few
V: TRBV29-1
D: TRBD2
DNA: TGCAGCGCCCAAAGGAGCGGGGGGACTCAAGAGACCCAGTACTTC
CDR3: CSAQRSGGTQETQYF

J: TRBJ2-3
size: many
V: TRBV7-2
D: TRBD2
DNA: TGTGCCAGCGAGCGTGGCGGGGGGCCAAGCACAGATACGCAGTATTTT
CDR3: CASERGGGPSTDTQYF

J: TRBJ1-5
size: .
V: TRBV9
D: .
DNA: TGTGCCAGCAGCCTGGACATTAATAGCAATCAGCCCCAGCATTTT
CDR3: CASSLDINSNQPQHF

J: TRBJ2-7
size: .
V: TRBV6-6
D: TRBD2
DNA: TGTGCCAGCAGGACGACGGGGGAGGGTTCATACGAGCAGTACTTC
CDR3: CASRTTGEGSYEQYF

J: TRBJ2-7
size: few
V: TRBV7-2
D: TRBD2
DNA: TGTGCCAGCAGTCCGAGGACTAGCGGGGGGATTCCCTACGAGCAGTACTTC
CDR3: CASSPRTSGGIPYEQYF

J: TRBJ2-1
size: .
V: TRBV5-1
D: TRBD2
DNA: TGCGCCAGCAGCCTCTGGGCTAGCGGGGGGCTAGGCTCCTACAATGAGCAGTTCTTC
CDR3: CASSLWASGGLGSYNEQFF

J: TRBJ2-5
size: few
V: TRBV20-1
D: TRBD2
DNA: TGCAGTGCTAGAAGTAGGACTAGCGGTGAGACCCAGTACTTC
CDR3: CSARSRTSGETQYF

J: TRBJ2-7
size: few
V: TRBV7-2
D: .
DNA: TGTGCCAGCAGCTTACGCAAGGCCTACGAGCAGTACTTC
CDR3: CASSLRKAYEQYF

J: TRBJ2-1
size: .
V: TRBV3-1
D: TRBD2
DNA: TGTGCCAGCAGCCCTTCTAAAGGTAGCGGGGGTTGGGAGCAGTTCTTC
CDR3: CASSPSKGSGGWEQFF

J: TRBJ1-1
size: .
V: TRBV3-1
D: .
DNA: TGTGCCAGCAGCATGATCCGGGGGGGGGGCACTGAAGCTTTCTTT
CDR3: CASSMIRGGGTEAFF

J: TRBJ1-5
size: once
V: TRBV21-1
D: .
DNA: TGCGCCAGCAGCGGGGACTCAGACTTGAGCAATCAGCCCCAGCATTTT
CDR3: CASSGDSDLSNQPQHF

J: TRBJ2-5
size: .
V: TRBV5-1
D: .
DNA: TGCGCCAGCAGCTCCGGACGGGGGGCCGAAGAGCAGTACTTC
CDR3: CASSSGRGAEEQYF

J: TRBJ2-4
size: .
V: TRBV30
D: .
DNA: TGTGCCTGGAGTGTTACAGGGACCAAAAACATTCAGTACTTC
CDR3: CAWSVTGTKNIQYF

J: TRBJ2-2
size: few
V: TRBV3-1
D: TRBD1
DNA: TGTGCCAGCAGCTCCCGAAGGGGGCGCTTTTCCGGGGAGCTGTTTTTT
CDR3: CASSSRRGRFSGELFF

J: TRBJ1-4
size: .
V: TRBV7-2
D: .
DNA: TGTGCCAGCAGCTTTGGGCCACGGGGTGAAAAACTGTTTTTT
CDR3: CASSFGPRGEKLFF

J: TRBJ2-7
size: few
V: TRBV7-3
D: .
DNA: TGTGCCAGCAGCTTACCCCGTACGCCCTACGAGCAGTACTTC
CDR3: CASSLPRTPYEQYF

J: TRBJ2-5
size: .
V: TRBV9
D: TRBD2
DNA: TGTGCCAGCAGCGCCGATAGCGGGGGGGCCCGGGAGCAGTACTTC
CDR3: CASSADSGGAREQYF

J: TRBJ1-2
size: .
V: TRBV6-4
D: .
DNA: TGTGCCAGCAGTGCCGGGACGGACTATGGCTACACCTTC
CDR3: CASSAGTDYGYTF

J: TRBJ2-1
size: .
V: TRBV6-2/TRBV6-3
D: .
DNA: TGTGCCAGCAGGGGCAGGTCAAAGTTGTATGAGCAGTTCTTC
CDR3: CASRGRSKLYEQFF

J: TRBJ2-1
size: .
V: TRBV6-2/TRBV6-3
D: .
DNA: TGTGCCAGCAGTCGCACAGAAGTGGGAGAGCAGTTCTTC
CDR3: CASSRTEVGEQFF

J: TRBJ2-4
size: few
V: TRBV2
D: .
DNA: TGTGCCAGCGGTATAGGGGGGGCGAAAAACATTCAGTACTTC
CDR3: CASGIGGAKNIQYF

J: TRBJ2-4
size: .
V: TRBV18
D: .
DNA: TGTGCCAGCTCACCACTGGGGGACATCCAGTACTTC
CDR3: CASSPLGDIQYF

J: TRBJ1-2
size: .
V: TRBV6-5
D: .
DNA: TGTGCCAGCAGTTACCAAGGGACGGATTCTATTATTGGCTACACCTTC
CDR3: CASSYQGTDSIIGYTF